This TCR beta chain stems from a study of cytomegalovirus exposure and HLA in healthy donors. V was clipped by 3 bases and J by 0 bases; unmatched bases: 3. Germline V gene sequence: CDR1 SGHTA, CDR2 FQGNSA. CDR3 length: 15 residues. This clone was seen a few times. 13 Jbeta primers and 60 Vbeta primers were used for the PCR. The assay was immunoSEQ multiplex PCR, and TCRdb's table has in-frame clones only and misses some. The table has about 77,000 clones, around 78% seen once; the top ten hold 4% to 5%. This chain links TRBV7-2 with TRBJ2-3; 7 nucleotides line up with TRBD1. Specimen: PBMCs. The receptor comes from a man aged 35 to 55 in good health and CMV-seronegative. Here the CDR3 DNA reads TGTGCCAGCAGCTTTGTACAGGGGAGCACAGATACGCAGTATTTT. Translated: CASSFVQGSTDTQYF.